This T cell receptor beta chain was sequenced during a study of CD8 T cells in Susac syndrome. Study results and limitations: The study admitted that it had a relatively small number of individuals in its TCR sequencing and HLA analysis.

Random hexamers were used to reverse transcribe the RNA input (0.5 to 1 ug). Across 54 Vbeta and 13 Jbeta, TCR beta CDR3 was amplified with immunoSEQ multiplex PCR. TCRdb analysed the immunoSEQ multiplex PCR reads with MiXCR anew, one entry per CDR3 protein. The data contain 400,000 to 550,000 distinct CDR3 sequences, around 83% of them singletons. As concerns this clonotype: The antigen remains unidentified.

CDR3 length equals 12 residues. The ends lost 8 bases at V and 5 bases at J; junction bases unmatched: 5. Germline CDR1 reads LNHNV; CDR2 reads YYDKDF (reference sequence). The origin of this receptor is a human donor with multiple sclerosis. Sequenced sample: CD8+ T cells from PBMCs. The rearrangement links TRBV15 to TRBJ1-2, with TRBD1 matching 7 bases. CDR3 protein: CATGGGSYGYTF. CDR3 nucleotide sequence: TGTGCCACCGGAGGGGGCTCATATGGCTACACCTTC.